These T cell receptor beta chains were read from a single sample in a study of blood T cell repertoires in COVID-19. TCRdb's copy holds only in-frame clones and misses some; the assay was immunoSEQ multiplex PCR. The sample has over 35,000 clones, roughly 90% seen once. Sample: peripheral blood. The receptors derive from a man aged 65-85 years with active COVID-19. Both conserved end residues are part of each CDR3. D genes are given only for firm matches. Clone size appears in some rows only: once, few, many, or a class for an expanded clone.

>TRBJ1-2|.|.|TRBV7-2
CASSRDRTNYGYTF
TGTGCCAGCAGCCGCGACAGGACGAACTATGGCTACACCTTC
>TRBJ2-1|TRBD2|once|TRBV5-4
CASSFSAGGHNEQFF
TGTGCCAGCAGCTTCTCGGCGGGAGGGCACAATGAGCAGTTCTTC
>TRBJ2-3|.|.|TRBV27
CASSFSWREAQYF
TGTGCCAGCAGTTTCTCGTGGCGGGAAGCGCAGTATTTT
>TRBJ2-5|TRBD2|.|TRBV18
CASSPLSGGSHQTQYF
TGTGCCAGCTCACCACTAAGCGGGGGTTCTCATCAGACCCAGTACTTC
>TRBJ2-1|TRBD2|.|TRBV5-5
CASSWSTSGELYNEQFF
TGTGCCAGCAGCTGGTCGACTAGCGGGGAATTATACAATGAGCAGTTCTTC
>TRBJ2-3|.|.|TRBV19
CASSPTRVSTDTQYF
TGTGCCAGTAGTCCGACTCGGGTTTCCACAGATACGCAGTATTTT
>TRBJ2-6|TRBD1|.|TRBV4-3
CASSQDEGTGRAGANVLTF
TGCGCCAGCAGCCAAGACGAAGGGACAGGACGGGCTGGGGCCAACGTCCTGACTTTC
>TRBJ2-7|.|.|TRBV3-1/TRBV3-2
CASSQDYAQGYEQYF
TGTGCCAGCAGCCAAGATTATGCTCAGGGTTACGAGCAGTACTTC
>TRBJ2-3|.|.|TRBV5-8
CASSAHYVPDTQYF
TGTGCCAGCAGCGCTCACTACGTCCCAGATACGCAGTATTTT
>TRBJ2-3|.|.|TRBV2
CASSESRVSDTQYF
TGTGCCAGCAGTGAATCCAGGGTATCAGATACGCAGTATTTT
>TRBJ2-5|TRBD1|.|TRBV6-5
CASARQGAETQYF
TGTGCCAGCGCCCGACAGGGGGCCGAGACCCAGTACTTC
>TRBJ2-2|.|.|TRBV2
CASRQGFMKWTGELFF
TGTGCCAGCAGACAGGGCTTTATGAAGTGGACCGGGGAGCTGTTTTTT
>TRBJ1-2|.|.|TRBV5-5
CASSLTDYGYTF
TGTGCCAGCAGCTTGACAGACTATGGCTACACCTTC
>TRBJ1-6|.|.|TRBV7-9
CASSLGLADSPLHF
TGTGCCAGCAGCTTAGGTCTGGCGGATTCACCCCTCCACTTT
>TRBJ2-7|.|.|TRBV29-1
CSVVQHEQYF
TGCAGCGTTGTACAGCACGAGCAGTACTTC
>TRBJ1-1|.|.|TRBV5-1
CASNLNNLNTEAFF
TGCGCCAGCAATTTAAACAACCTGAACACTGAAGCTTTCTTT
>TRBJ1-5|TRBD1|.|TRBV6-2/TRBV6-3
CASSPGTGNYQPQHF
TGTGCCAGCAGCCCCGGGACAGGGAACTATCAGCCCCAGCATTTT
>TRBJ2-1|TRBD1|.|TRBV5-1
CASSLGQGARFF
TGCGCCAGCAGCTTGGGACAGGGGGCGAGGTTCTTC
>TRBJ2-3|TRBD2|.|TRBV7-2
CASSLASSGGETDTQYF
TGTGCCAGCAGCTTAGCGTCCAGCGGGGGGGAGACAGATACGCAGTATTTT
>TRBJ1-2|.|.|TRBV5-4
CASSWGGYGYTF
TGTGCCAGCAGCTGGGGGGGCTATGGCTACACCTTC